The 8 T cell receptor beta chains reported below all come from one sample, sequenced in a study of blood T cell repertoires in COVID-19. The repertoire was sequenced with immunoSEQ multiplex PCR; TCRdb's copy has only in-frame clones and lacks some. The profile covers about 150,000 clones, with approximately 85% appearing a single time and 0.63% taken by the ten largest. Sequencing input: peripheral blood. The source is a man aged 55 to 69 with COVID-19, enrolled during active disease.

The chain joins TRBV28 to TRBJ2-7; tentative D call: TRBD2 (5 bases). The CDR3 runs to 12 residues. The germline V and J ends were trimmed by 4 bases and 7 bases, with 11 bases remaining between them. The V gene's germline CDR1 is MDHEN and CDR2 SYDVKM. CDR3 sequence reads: CASSYVGGEQYF. The CDR3 DNA reads as TGTGCCAGCAGTTACGTGGGCGGGGAGCAGTACTTC. Variable domain in full (rest from reference TRBV28 and TRBJ2-7): DVKVTQSSRYLVKRTGEKVFLECVQDMDHENMFWYRQDPGLGLRLIYFSYDVKMKEKGDIPEGYSVSREKKERFSLILESASTNQTSMYLCASSYVGGEQYFGPGTRLTVT.

This clone was counted a few times. The genes are TRBV5-5 and TRBJ1-1; 7 nucleotides agree with TRBD1. Losses at the gene ends were 0 bases for V and 7 bases for J; bases not matched to a gene: 3. Germline V CDR1 and CDR2: SGHKS, YYEKEE (reference sequence). CDR3 size: 13 residues. The CDR3 loop reads CASSLAGGGEAFF. In nucleotides, the CDR3 is TGTGCCAGCAGCTTGGCAGGGGGTGGTGAAGCTTTCTTT.

The J gene is TRBJ1-2, the V gene TRBV28; TRBD1 is a possible D gene (5 bases). Germline V gives CDR1 MDHEN, CDR2 SYDVKM. This CDR3 contains 12 residues. Trimming took off 6 bases at V and 7 bases at J, with 12 bases between the two ends. The CDR3 loop is CASRIQESGYTF. CDR3 in DNA: TGTGCCAGCAGGATACAGGAATCTGGCTACACCTTC.

The gene calls are TRBV19 and TRBJ2-2; 7 bases fit TRBD1. The length of the CDR3 is 16 residues. From germline, CDR1 is LNHDA and CDR2 SQIVND (reference sequence). V lost 7 bases and J lost 6; bases outside the gene matches: 14. The CDR3 loop is CASMEFGTVFPGELFF. The DNA for the CDR3 is TGTGCCAGTATGGAATTCGGGACAGTTTTTCCCGGGGAGCTGTTTTTT.

The J gene is TRBJ1-3, the V gene TRBV6-2 or TRBV6-3; no clear D. The CDR3 runs to 14 residues. The V end lost 2 bases, the J end lost 3 bases, and 8 bases lay between the germline ends. Germline assignment: CDR1 MNHEY and CDR2 SVGEGT. This CDR3 is CASSYPNGGNTIYF. CDR3 nucleotide sequence: TGTGCCAGCAGTTACCCCAACGGTGGAAACACCATATATTTT.

This sequence joins TRBV5-8 and TRBJ2-5, with a weak D call TRBD1 (6 bases). CDR3 length: 16 residues. Germline V gene data show CDR1 as SGHTS and CDR2 as YDEGEE. V dropped 0 bases and J dropped 5 bases, with 17 bases sitting between them. The CDR3 DNA is TGTGCCAGCAGCTTGGAACAGGGACAATTCGGGGAGACCCAGTACTTC. Residues: CASSLEQGQFGETQYF.

This clone was detected a few times. The gene calls are TRBV11-2 and TRBJ1-5; D is ambiguous. This CDR3 spans 14 amino acids. V lost 5 bases and J 0 bases, leaving 8 bases between the germline ends. Germline CDR1 SGHAT, CDR2 FQNNGV. The CDR3 spells CASSRTYSNQPQHF. The CDR3 DNA sequence: TGTGCCAGCAGCCGGACTTATAGCAATCAGCCCCAGCATTTT.

This clone was recorded a few times. This chain connects TRBV29-1 to TRBJ2-3; 10 nucleotides line up with TRBD2. The ends lost 3 bases at V and 0 bases at J; junction bases unmatched: 6. The germline CDR1 and CDR2 sequences are SQVTM and ANQGSEA. The length of the CDR3 is 16 residues. Written as DNA, the CDR3 is TGCAGCGTTGATCAACTAGCGGGACGTAGCACAGATACGCAGTATTTT. Its protein product is CSVDQLAGRSTDTQYF.